One sample yielded the 17 T cell receptor beta chains listed below, sequenced in a study of blood T cell repertoires in COVID-19. Sequenced by immunoSEQ multiplex PCR; TCRdb stores in-frame clones only, minus some. The profile covers under 200,000 clones, with around 83% appearing a single time and 3.6% taken by the ten largest. The sequencing input was PBMCs or T cells enriched from blood (not recorded which). The receptors derive from a woman aged 50 to 60 in a cohort exposed to, infected with or recovered from COVID-19 (not recorded which).

The chain employs TRBV27 and TRBJ1-2, with 10 nucleotides matching TRBD1. This CDR3 is 18 amino acids long. Per the germline V gene, CDR1 is MNHEY and CDR2 is SMNVEV (reference sequence). Trimming took 8 bases from V and 4 from J; bases not matched to a gene: 19. The CDR3 DNA sequence: TGTGCCAGCTGGACGGGTGGGGGACAGGGGCCGATTGGCTATGGCTACACCTTC. It translates to CASWTGGGQGPIGYGYTF.

The V call is TRBV24-1, the J call TRBJ1-1, with 8 nucleotides matching TRBD1. J gave up 2 bases and V 2 bases, and 3 bases lay outside the gene matches. The CDR3 has 15 amino acids. Per germline, CDR1 KGHDR and CDR2 SFDVKD. Written as DNA, the CDR3 is TGTGCCACCAGTGATTCGACAGGGGTTAACACTGAAGCTTTCTTT. Its protein product is CATSDSTGVNTEAFF.

The chain employs TRBV19 and TRBJ1-5, with 7 bases lining up with TRBD1. The CDR3 is made up of 14 amino acids. With 7 bases clipped from V and 6 bases from J, the junction kept 9 bases outside the gene matches. Germline lookup yields CDR1 LNHDA and CDR2 SQIVND (reference sequence). The DNA for the CDR3 is TGTGCCAGTATCCAGGGGGAGATCGGTCAGCCCCAGCATTTT. Encoded protein: CASIQGEIGQPQHF.

The V call is TRBV28, the J call TRBJ2-7; TRBD1 matches at 7 bases. In germline, CDR1 is MDHEN, CDR2 SYDVKM. The CDR3 length is 12 residues. DNA of the CDR3: TGTGTGACCGGGACAGTCGCCTACGAGCAGTACTTC. Translation gives CVTGTVAYEQYF.

The J gene is TRBJ2-1, the V gene TRBV10-3, with TRBD2 identical over 10 bases. J lost 5 bases, V lost 5 bases, and 6 bases had no gene match. In germline, CDR1 is ENHRY, CDR2 SYGVKD. The CDR3 totals 15 residues. CDR3 sequence reads: CAISSPSGGDNEQFF. CDR3 coding DNA: TGTGCCATCAGTTCCCCAAGCGGGGGGGACAATGAGCAGTTCTTC.

V usage is TRBV11-2 and J usage is TRBJ2-7; 8 bases match TRBD2. V gave up 3 bases and J gave up 2 bases; unmatched junction bases: 6. CDR3 length: 15 residues. CDR1 and CDR2 (germline): SGHAT, FQNNGV. For the CDR3, the DNA is TGTGCCAGCAGCTTGACGGGGGGGCCCCCCTACGAGCAGTACTTC. Protein sequence: CASSLTGGPPYEQYF. The full variable domain, in which reference TRBV11-2 and TRBJ2-7 provide the parts outside the CDR3, is EAGVAQSPRYKIIEKRQSVAFWCNPISGHATLYWYQQILGQGPKLLIQFQNNGVVDDSQLPKDRFSAERLKGVDSTLKIQPAKLEDSAVYLCASSLTGGPPYEQYFGPGTRLTVT.

This chain links TRBV5-1 with TRBJ2-3; 8 nucleotides line up with TRBD2. V lost 3 bases to trimming and J lost 5 bases; unmatched junction nucleotides: 8. This CDR3 has 15 residues. CDR1 SGHRS and CDR2 YFSETQ come from the germline V gene. For the CDR3, the DNA is TGCGCCAGCAGCTCCATAGCGGGGCTGGTAGATACGCAGTATTTT. It translates to CASSSIAGLVDTQYF.

The gene calls are TRBV3-1 (or the pseudogene TRBV3-2) and TRBJ1-1; D is possibly TRBD1 (6 bases). V gave up 3 bases and J gave up 2 bases, with 10 bases separating them. Germline lookup yields CDR1 LGHDT and CDR2 YNNKEL (reference sequence). CDR3 length equals 14 residues. Here the CDR3 reads CASSHKQGNTEAFF. As DNA, the CDR3 is TGTGCCAGCAGCCATAAACAGGGTAACACTGAAGCTTTCTTT.

The chain couples TRBV6-1 to TRBJ2-5, with D perhaps TRBD2 (6 bases). V was trimmed by 0 bases and J by 5 bases, leaving 16 bases between them. Germline CDR1 is MNHNS and CDR2 is SASEGT. This CDR3 is 16 amino acids long. The CDR3 nucleotides are TGTGCCAGCAGTGAAGCGATTGGAGGGCCTCGGGAGACCCAGTACTTC. This gives the protein CASSEAIGGPRETQYF.

This chain joins TRBV15 and TRBJ2-7; perhaps TRBD1 as D (6 bases). This CDR3 has 14 amino acids. The germline CDR1 and CDR2 sequences are LNHNV and YYDKDF (reference sequence). V was pared by 5 bases and J by 3 bases, with 14 bases between. CDR3 sequence: CATSPRLDSYEQYF. The CDR3 DNA follows: TGTGCCACCAGCCCTCGCCTGGACAGCTACGAGCAGTACTTC.

V and J are TRBV19 and TRBJ2-4; the D is unclear. The germline V and J ends were trimmed by 3 bases and 1 base, with 16 bases remaining between them. Germline CDR1 and CDR2: LNHDA and SQIVND (reference sequence). The CDR3 length is 17 residues. CDR3 sequence reads: CASSIPAQTVAKNIQYF. CDR3 bases: TGTGCCAGTAGTATCCCCGCGCAAACGGTGGCCAAAAACATTCAGTACTTC. The full variable domain, with the rest looked up from reference TRBV19 and TRBJ2-4, is DGGITQSPKYLFRKEGQNVTLSCEQNLNHDAMYWYRQDPGQGLRLIYYSQIVNDFQKGDIAEGYSVSREKKESFPLTVTSAQKNPTAFYLCASSIPAQTVAKNIQYFGAGTRLSVL.

This clone appeared a few times. The gene calls are TRBV7-9 and TRBJ2-2; D is perhaps TRBD2 (5 bases). The V end was cut by 5 bases, the J end by 9 bases, with 13 bases between. CDR1 and CDR2 from the germline V gene are SEHNR and FQNEAQ (reference sequence). This CDR3 comprises 13 residues. CDR3 loop: CASSPRGGWELFF. CDR3 DNA: TGTGCCAGCAGCCCTCGTGGAGGTTGGGAGCTGTTTTTT.

The rearrangement uses TRBV5-4 and TRBJ2-7; 7 bases are a match to TRBD1. J lost 3 bases, V lost 5 bases, and 11 bases had no gene match. The germline V gene encodes CDR1 SGHNT and CDR2 YYREEE (reference sequence). The CDR3 has 15 residues. The DNA of the CDR3 is TGTGCCAGCAGTTACCCGGACCGACAGGGCTACGAGCAGTACTTC. It translates to CASSYPDRQGYEQYF.

The rearrangement links TRBV24-1 to TRBJ2-3; a possible D gene is TRBD2 (5 bases). CDR3 length equals 18 residues. The V gene's germline CDR1 is KGHDR and CDR2 SFDVKD. Trimming took off 3 bases at V and 0 bases at J, with 18 bases between the two ends. The chain's CDR3 is CATSDPATRPGSTDTQYF. The CDR3 region has the DNA TGTGCCACCAGTGATCCGGCCACTAGACCCGGGAGCACAGATACGCAGTATTTT.

This clone appeared once. The chain has TRBV5-1 and TRBJ1-5; TRBD1 matches 7 bases. CDR1 is SGHRS, CDR2 YFSETQ, per germline. The CDR3 has 14 amino acids. Trimming took 3 bases from V and 7 from J; bases not matched to a gene: 7. The CDR3 DNA sequence: TGCGCCAGCAGCTGGGACAGCTCTACGCAGCCCCAGCATTTT. Its translation: CASSWDSSTQPQHF.

The V and J genes are TRBV18 and TRBJ2-7; 10 positions agree with TRBD1. Germline assignment: CDR1 KGHSH and CDR2 LQKENI. V lost 4 bases, J lost 7 bases, and 7 bases stayed unmatched. This CDR3 has 14 residues. This CDR3 is CASSQGQGPGEQYF. The CDR3 DNA sequence: TGTGCCAGCTCACAGGGACAGGGGCCGGGGGAGCAGTACTTC.

This clone was seen more than once but under ten times. V is TRBV18 and J is TRBJ2-1; 7 bases line up with TRBD1. The CDR3 has 14 residues. With 5 bases clipped from V and 3 bases from J, the junction kept 4 bases outside the gene matches. In germline, CDR1 is KGHSH, CDR2 LQKENI. The CDR3, as DNA: TGTGCCAGCTCAAAGAGGGACAGCTACAATGAGCAGTTCTTC. Protein sequence: CASSKRDSYNEQFF.